This T cell receptor beta chain was sequenced for a study of Ad26.COV2.S vaccination and SARS-CoV-2 variants. The protocol was immunoSEQ multiplex PCR, while the TCRdb copy is restricted to in-frame clones and leaves out a portion. The table lists 350,000 to 450,000 clones, 92% of them singletons. The CDR3 is 15 amino acids. Unmatched junction bases numbered 7, after V lost 1 base and J lost 4 bases. Germline loops: CDR1 SGHRS, CDR2 YFSETQ. This clone was counted once. Antigen specificity is unknown. Treatment noted: roughly 19 received Ad26.COV2.S at low or high dose, single or two shots; about 5 received placebo; per-sample allocation not given. Vaccine and placebo recipients were sampled on day 63 after the first injection. Findings of the study overall: Vaccine recipients surpassed placebo recipients in spike-specific TCR breadth.

The chain recombines TRBV5-1 with TRBJ1-2; 7 bases map to TRBD1. The source was peripheral blood, collected in a trial of Ad26.COV2.S vaccine versus placebo. The sequence was collected from a person between 18 and 65 years old who received the Ad26.COV2.S COVID-19 vaccine or a placebo. Here the CDR3 DNA reads TGCGCCAGCAGCTTGTACGGGACAGACACCTATGGCTACACCTTC. This sequence encodes CASSLYGTDTYGYTF.